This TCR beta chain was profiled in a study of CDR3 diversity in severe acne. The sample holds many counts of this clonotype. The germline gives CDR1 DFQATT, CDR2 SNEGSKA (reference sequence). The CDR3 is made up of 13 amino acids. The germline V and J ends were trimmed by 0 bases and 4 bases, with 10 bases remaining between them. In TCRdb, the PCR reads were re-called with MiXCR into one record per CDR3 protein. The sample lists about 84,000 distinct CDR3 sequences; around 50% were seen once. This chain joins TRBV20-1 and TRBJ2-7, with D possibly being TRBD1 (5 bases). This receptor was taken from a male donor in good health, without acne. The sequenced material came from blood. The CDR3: CSARDRAEYEQYF. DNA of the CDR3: TGCAGTGCTAGAGACAGGGCGGAGTACGAGCAGTACTTC.